A single sample gave rise to the 25 T cell receptor beta chains below, sequenced in a study. TCRdb used MiXCR to reprocess the 5' RACE reads, holding one entry per CDR3 protein. The sample lists over 8,500 distinct CDR3 sequences, around 36% occurring once. Cells sorted as Tregs were CD4+, CD25+ and CD127-/low. Sequencing was carried out using Tregs sorted from blood. These receptor sequences come from a female donor with breast cancer.

The table lists this clonotype with a few counts. V is TRBV3-1 and J is TRBJ2-3; a possible D gene is TRBD2 (6 bases). The germline gives CDR1 LGHDT, CDR2 YNNKEL (reference sequence). This CDR3 spans 15 amino acids. The V end was cut by 6 bases, the J end by 0 bases, with 13 bases between. The CDR3 coding sequence is TGTGCCAGCAGTCCAACGGGGACTAGCACAGATACGCAGTATTTT. Residues: CASSPTGTSTDTQYF.

This clonotype has just a few counts. The chain carries TRBV27 and TRBJ2-1, with D unresolved. Trimming pared 3 bases from V and 8 bases from J, leaving 14 bases between. The CDR3 loop spans 14 amino acids. Germline V gene lookup returns CDR1 MNHEY and CDR2 SMNVEV (reference sequence). The CDR3 region is CASSLLAIPHEQFF. In DNA, the CDR3 is TGTGCCAGCAGTTTGTTGGCCATCCCCCATGAGCAGTTCTTC.

A single count supports this clonotype. A much larger clone is a single base away; this may be a read error. V usage is TRBV18 and J usage is TRBJ2-5; D gene uncertain. CDR3 length: 12 amino acids. Between the trimmed V and J ends, which lost 8 bases and 5 bases, there was a span of 12 bases. Germline loops: CDR1 KGHSH, CDR2 LQKENI. The CDR3, as DNA: TGTGCCAGCGCAGGACCTCCCGAGACCCAGTACTTC. Protein product: CASAGPPETQYF.

This clonotype rates as medium-sized. This chain joins TRBV20-1 and TRBJ1-2; no reliable D call. V was trimmed by 2 bases and J by 11 bases, leaving 9 bases between them. CDR1 is DFQATT, CDR2 SNEGSKA, per germline (reference sequence). The CDR3 is made up of 10 amino acids. The CDR3 DNA reads as TGCAGTGCTAGATCACAACTATACACCTTC. Its translation is CSARSQLYTF.

The chain links TRBV27 to TRBJ2-1; D is possibly TRBD2 (5 bases). Germline V gene lookup returns CDR1 MNHEY and CDR2 SMNVEV (reference sequence). Trimming took 6 bases from V and 0 from J, leaving 12 bases between them. There are 15 residues in the CDR3. CDR3: CASRRGFNSYNEQFF. The CDR3 DNA reads as TGTGCCAGCAGACGAGGGTTCAACTCCTACAATGAGCAGTTCTTC.

This clonotype was counted a few times. The rearrangement uses TRBV2 and TRBJ2-6; D unresolved. CDR1 is SNHLY, CDR2 FYNNEI, per germline. The CDR3 contains 12 residues. Trimming left V 9 bases short and J 18 bases short, with 21 bases between. Here the CDR3 reads CASTTLPPAQTF. The CDR3 coding sequence is TGTGCCAGTACAACTTTACCCCCAGCCCAGACTTTC.

The V gene is TRBV20-1, the J gene TRBJ1-4; tentative D call: TRBD1 (5 bases). CDR1 is DFQATT, CDR2 SNEGSKA, per germline (reference sequence). This CDR3 has 13 amino acids. Trimming cost V 2 bases and J 8 bases, with 12 bases left between them. CDR3 sequence (DNA): TGCAGTGCTAGACAGGGAGTTAAGGAAAAACTGTTTTTT. Its translation is CSARQGVKEKLFF.

Remarks on this clonotype: Possible read error: a much larger clone is one base away. The chain combines TRBV2 with TRBJ2-1; unclear D gene. This CDR3 spans 13 amino acids. In germline, CDR1 is SNHLY, CDR2 FYNNEI. CDR3 DNA sequence: TGTGTCAGCTCGAAGATTCCGGTCAATGAGCAGTTCTTC. This gives the protein CVSSKIPVNEQFF.

The gene calls are TRBV4-3 and TRBJ1-2, with a tentative D call TRBD1 (6 bases). The germline V gene has CDR1 LGHNA and CDR2 YSLEER. This CDR3 spans 18 amino acids. The germline V and J ends were trimmed by 3 bases and 8 bases, with 28 bases remaining between them. The CDR3 is CASSQSLSGTSILWGYTF. As DNA, the CDR3 is TGCGCCAGCAGCCAGAGTTTAAGTGGGACATCAATCCTGTGGGGCTACACCTTC.

The V gene is TRBV20-1, the J gene TRBJ2-1; D may correspond to TRBD1 or TRBD2 (6 bases each). V lost 3 bases and J 12 bases, leaving 21 bases between the germline ends. The CDR3 loop spans 14 amino acids. Germline loops: CDR1 DFQATT, CDR2 SNEGSKA (reference sequence). The CDR3, as DNA: TGCAGTGCTAGGAAGTCAGGGGCGGGAAATACGCAGTTCTTC. Protein product: CSARKSGAGNTQFF.

The chain combines TRBV6-6 with TRBJ2-5, with D possibly TRBD2 on 6 matching bases. Trimming left V 0 bases short and J 7 bases short, with 6 bases between. There are 12 residues in the CDR3. CDR1 is MNHNY, CDR2 SVGAGI, per germline (reference sequence). The CDR3 DNA follows: TGTGCCAGCAGTTACTCGGGGGGGACCCAGTACTTC. Protein sequence: CASSYSGGTQYF.

This chain joins TRBV20-1 and TRBJ1-1, with a tentative D call TRBD1 (6 bases). The CDR3 has 14 amino acids. Germline assignment: CDR1 DFQATT and CDR2 SNEGSKA (reference sequence). V was shortened by 3 bases and J by 1 base, with 12 bases between the two germline ends. As DNA, the CDR3 is TGCAGTGCTAGCTCCGTGACAGGGAACACTGAAGCTTTCTTT. It codes for CSASSVTGNTEAFF.

This clonotype appeared once. The rearrangement joins TRBV9 to TRBJ1-6; D ambiguous. The CDR3 is 15 amino acids. Germline CDR1 reads SGDLS; CDR2 reads YYNGEE. V was pared by 0 bases and J by 9 bases, with 13 bases between. CDR3 protein: CASSVGSAKPSPLHF. Written as DNA, the CDR3 is TGTGCCAGCAGCGTAGGGTCGGCCAAACCTTCACCCCTCCACTTT.

The table lists this clonotype with a few counts. The chain uses TRBV20-1 and TRBJ1-5; D unclear. Per germline, CDR1 DFQATT and CDR2 SNEGSKA (reference sequence). V was clipped by 1 base and J by 6 bases, with 10 bases between them. The CDR3 length is 13 residues. The CDR3 here is CSARGDRFQPQHF. Written as DNA, the CDR3 is TGCAGTGCTAGAGGAGATAGGTTTCAGCCCCAGCATTTT.

This chain connects TRBV4-2 to TRBJ2-5; D remains ambiguous. From germline, CDR1 is LGHNA and CDR2 YNFKEQ. The CDR3 sequence is 14 residues long. V lost 5 bases and J lost 2, with 12 bases in between. For the CDR3, the DNA is TGTGCCAGCAGCACGACGACGAGGCAAGAGACCCAGTACTTC. Its translation: CASSTTTRQETQYF.

As concerns this clonotype: The junction departs from germline at one end; a sequencing error may be responsible. This chain joins TRBV7-2 and TRBJ1-6; D is unclear. The CDR3 has 16 residues. Germline V gives CDR1 SGHTA, CDR2 FQGNSA. The CDR3 bases are TGTGCCAGCAGCTTATCGGCAGGAGCGGGAAATTCACCCCTCCTCTTT. This translates into CASSLSAGAGNSPLLF.

The chain is built from TRBV30 and TRBJ1-2; 7 positions agree with TRBD1. Germline-derived CDR1 and CDR2 are GTSNPN and SVGIG (reference sequence). There are 13 residues in the CDR3. Trimming took 8 bases from V and 4 from J; bases not matched to a gene: 10. CDR3 DNA sequence: TGTGCCCGACCAAACAGGGACAGCTATGGCTACACCTTC. This gives the protein CARPNRDSYGYTF. Full variable domain (missing parts from reference TRBV30 and TRBJ1-2): SQTIHQWPATLVQPVGSPLSLECTVEGTSNPNLYWYRQAAGRGLQLLFYSVGIGQISSEVPQNLSASRPQDRQFILSSKKLLLSDSGFYLCARPNRDSYGYTFGSGTRLTVV.

V and J are TRBV7-8 and TRBJ2-7, with 8 bases matching TRBD1. Losses at the gene ends were 3 bases for V and 1 base for J; bases not matched to a gene: 11. CDR1 SGHVS and CDR2 FQNEAQ come from the germline V gene. The CDR3 is 17 residues long. The chain's CDR3 is CASSFQNDRGTSYEQYV. CDR3 coding DNA: TGTGCCAGCAGCTTCCAAAACGACAGGGGCACATCCTACGAGCAGTACGTC.

By share, this clonotype counts as medium-sized. The V gene is TRBV20-1, the J gene TRBJ2-3; 8 bases are shared with TRBD2. Trimming took 3 bases from V and 3 from J; bases not matched to a gene: 8. This CDR3 region has 15 residues. Germline V CDR1 and CDR2: DFQATT, SNEGSKA (reference sequence). The CDR3 loop reads CSAREREWETDTQYF. CDR3 DNA sequence: TGCAGTGCTAGGGAGCGGGAGTGGGAGACAGATACGCAGTATTTT.

This clonotype was seen a handful of times. This chain links TRBV7-2 with TRBJ2-4; D is undetermined. V gave up 5 bases and J gave up 9 bases, with 20 bases separating them. CDR3 length: 15 residues. The germline V gene has CDR1 SGHTA and CDR2 FQGNSA. CDR3 loop: CASSLGIGEAGIQYF. DNA for the CDR3: TGTGCCAGCAGCCTAGGGATAGGAGAGGCTGGCATTCAGTACTTC.

The V gene is TRBV27, the J gene TRBJ1-5; no firm D call. The V and J ends lost 0 bases and 0 bases respectively, with 3 bases between them. Germline CDR1 is MNHEY and CDR2 is SMNVEV (reference sequence). The CDR3 contains 14 residues. CDR3 bases: TGTGCCAGCAGTTTATCGACTAGCAATCAGCCCCAGCATTTT. Residues: CASSLSTSNQPQHF.

To note about this clonotype: One end of the junction is discordant with germline, which a read error may explain. This chain uses TRBV20-1 with TRBJ2-7, with a possible D match to TRBD1 (6 bases). This CDR3 region has 15 residues. Germline values: CDR1 DFQATT, CDR2 SNEGSKA (reference sequence). The CDR3 DNA reads TGCAGTGCTAGAGATCAGGTCAGGGGTACCTACAAGCAGTACTTC. Protein sequence: CSARDQVRGTYKQYF.

The V and J genes are TRBV4-2 and TRBJ2-5, with TRBD1 matching 8 bases. Germline CDR1 and CDR2: LGHNA and YNFKEQ. This CDR3 spans 16 amino acids. V was pared by 1 base and J by 1 base, with 5 bases of the junction left unmatched. As DNA, the CDR3 is TGTGCCAGCAGCCAAGGGACAGGGCTGGGCCAAGAGACCCAGTACTTC. It yields the protein CASSQGTGLGQETQYF.

The V and J genes are TRBV20-1 and TRBJ1-4, with a weak D call TRBD1 (6 bases). Germline V gene data show CDR1 as DFQATT and CDR2 as SNEGSKA (reference sequence). This CDR3 is 15 amino acids long. Trimming took off 0 bases at V and 8 bases at J, with 16 bases between the two ends. The CDR3, as DNA: TGCAGTGCTAGAGATAATGGACAGACGACAGAAAAACTGTTTTTT. This gives the protein CSARDNGQTTEKLFF.

The chain carries TRBV5-1 and TRBJ2-7; 9 nucleotides agree with TRBD1. Germline V gives CDR1 SGHRS, CDR2 YFSETQ. The CDR3 is made up of 17 amino acids. V lost 5 bases, J lost 1 base, and 13 bases stayed unmatched. In DNA, the CDR3 is TGCGCCAGCAGGCCGGCCCTCCGACAGGGGGGGTCCTACGAGCAGTACTTC. Amino acid sequence: CASRPALRQGGSYEQYF.